A single sample gave rise to the 32 T cell receptor beta chains below, sequenced in a study of OX40 agonist ivuxolimab in advanced cancers. Assay: immunoSEQ multiplex PCR; the TCRdb copy retains only in-frame clones and omits some. This sample has 65,000 to 90,000 clones, with about 90% found just once. Sample: CD4+ or CD8+ T cells sorted from blood, taken in a trial of the OX40 agonist ivuxolimab. The receptors were sampled from an adult with an advanced solid tumor such as melanoma, head and neck, liver or kidney cancer.

The rearrangement uses TRBV4-3 and TRBJ2-1; TRBD2 agrees at 7 bases. The CDR3 is made up of 18 amino acids. Losses at the gene ends were 0 bases for V and 0 bases for J; bases not matched to a gene: 8. CDR1 is LGHNA and CDR2 is YSLEER in the germline V gene. CDR3 nucleotides: TGCGCCAGCAGCCAAGATCCCACAGCGGGGAGCTCCTACAATGAGCAGTTCTTC. Its protein product is CASSQDPTAGSSYNEQFF.

The rearrangement joins TRBV15 to TRBJ2-3; the D is unclear. The CDR3 contains 13 residues. Trimming left V 2 bases short and J 0 bases short, with 3 bases between. Germline V gene data show CDR1 as LNHNV and CDR2 as YYDKDF (reference sequence). The CDR3: CATSRTSTDTQYF. The CDR3 DNA reads TGTGCCACCAGCAGAACCAGCACAGATACGCAGTATTTT.

This chain uses TRBV30 with TRBJ1-2, with TRBD1 matching over 8 bases. Per the germline V gene, CDR1 is GTSNPN and CDR2 is SVGIG (reference sequence). The ends lost 5 bases at V and 14 bases at J; junction bases unmatched: 7. CDR3 length: 10 residues. The CDR3 is CAWGDRGTTF. CDR3 sequence (DNA): TGTGCCTGGGGAGACAGGGGCACGACCTTC.

The rearrangement joins TRBV28 to TRBJ2-3; D is uncertain. Deletions cut 6 bases from V and 6 bases from J, with 7 bases between. Germline CDR1 and CDR2: MDHEN and SYDVKM. The CDR3 sequence is 11 residues long. The CDR3: CASSSRDTQYF. The CDR3 coding sequence is TGTGCCAGCAGCTCCCGGGATACGCAGTATTTT.

This clone is a singleton in its sample. V usage is TRBV6-6 and J usage is TRBJ2-7; TRBD1 matches at 12 bases. The CDR3 sequence is 15 residues long. CDR1 and CDR2 from the germline V gene are MNHNY and SVGAGI (reference sequence). V lost 0 bases to trimming and J lost 5 bases; unmatched junction nucleotides: 2. The CDR3 nucleotides are TGTGCCAGCAGTTACTCGGGGACAGGGGGCGACGAGCAGTACTTC. It codes for CASSYSGTGGDEQYF.

In nucleotides, the CDR3 is TGTGCCATCTGGACTAGCGGAGAGGATACGCAGTATTTT. Translated, it gives CAIWTSGEDTQYF. The chain couples TRBV27 to TRBJ2-3; 10 bases agree with TRBD2. This CDR3 region has 13 residues. The V segment lost 10 bases and the J segment 6 bases; nucleotides outside the gene matches: 7. Germline CDR1 is MNHEY and CDR2 is SMNVEV (reference sequence).

The rearrangement joins TRBV29-1 to TRBJ2-1; the match to TRBD2 covers 9 bases. Germline CDR1 and CDR2: SQVTM and ANQGSEA. Unmatched junction bases numbered 8, after V lost 5 bases and J lost 6 bases. The CDR3 is made up of 14 amino acids. The CDR3 is CSVPRLAELNEQFF. CDR3 DNA sequence: TGCAGCGTTCCCCGACTAGCGGAGCTCAATGAGCAGTTCTTC.

The genes are TRBV9 and TRBJ2-1; 13 bases are shared with TRBD2. Germline V gene lookup returns CDR1 SGDLS and CDR2 YYNGEE. The CDR3 extends over 12 amino acids. Germline trimming cut 7 bases from V and 13 bases from J; bases unmatched to any gene: 5. The CDR3 spells CASLGLAGVQFF. CDR3 bases: TGTGCCAGCTTAGGACTAGCGGGAGTTCAGTTCTTC. Together with reference TRBV9 and TRBJ2-1, the CDR3 gives the full variable domain: DSGVTQTPKHLITATGQRVTLRCSPRSGDLSVYWYQQSLDQGLQFLIQYYNGEERAKGNILERFSAQQFPDLHSELNLSSLELGDSALYFCASLGLAGVQFFGPGTRLTVL.

This chain uses TRBV10-3 with TRBJ2-1; D is unclear. V was pared by 2 bases and J by 6 bases, with 8 bases between. Germline loops: CDR1 ENHRY, CDR2 SYGVKD. CDR3 length equals 13 residues. The CDR3 here is CAISESTSNEQFF. Written as DNA, the CDR3 is TGTGCCATCAGTGAGAGTACCAGCAATGAGCAGTTCTTC.

The DNA for the CDR3 is TGTGCCAGCAGCTTATCGCGGGGGCAAGGAGCACAGCCCCAGCATTTT. This translates into CASSLSRGQGAQPQHF. The chain couples TRBV7-8 to TRBJ1-5; D possibly corresponds to TRBD1 (6 bases). Germline V gene sequence: CDR1 SGHVS, CDR2 FQNEAQ. Trimming pared 2 bases from V and 7 bases from J, leaving 18 bases between. This CDR3 comprises 16 residues. The whole variable domain, filled in from reference TRBV7-8 and TRBJ1-5, reads GAGVSQSPRYKVAKRGQDVALRCDPISGHVSLFWYQQALGQGPEFLTYFQNEAQLDKSGLPSDRFFAERPEGSVSTLKIQRTQQEDSAVYLCASSLSRGQGAQPQHFGDGTRLSIL.

CDR3 nucleotides: TGTGCCAGCATGGGGGTTCAAGAGACCCAGTACTTC. It codes for CASMGVQETQYF. The chain links TRBV11-2 to TRBJ2-5; perhaps D is TRBD1 or TRBD2 (5 bases each). The V and J ends lost 7 bases and 2 bases respectively, with 8 bases between them. CDR1 is SGHAT and CDR2 is FQNNGV in the germline V gene. This CDR3 region has 12 residues.

The DNA of the CDR3 is TGTGCCAGCAGCTTCTTGCAGGGTCAGGACGAGCAGTTCTTC. This encodes CASSFLQGQDEQFF. This chain uses TRBV7-9 with TRBJ2-1, with a weak D call TRBD1 (5 bases). Germline assignment: CDR1 SEHNR and CDR2 FQNEAQ (reference sequence). V was pared by 3 bases and J by 10 bases, with 16 bases between. There are 14 residues in the CDR3.

The chain employs TRBV4-1 and TRBJ1-5; TRBD1 matches 8 bases. CDR1 is MGHRA and CDR2 is YSYEKL in the germline V gene. The CDR3 totals 16 residues. After removal of 5 bases from V and 7 bases from J, the junction contained 13 bases not matched to a gene. As DNA, the CDR3 is TGCGCCAGCAGCAGAAGATTGGACAGGGTGGGACAGCCCCAGCATTTT. Its translation is CASSRRLDRVGQPQHF.

This chain links TRBV4-3 with TRBJ2-2; D remains unclear. This CDR3 contains 14 residues. V dropped 3 bases and J dropped 6 bases, with 11 bases sitting between them. Germline values: CDR1 LGHNA, CDR2 YSLEER. The CDR3 sequence: CASSQALSAGELFF. In DNA, the CDR3 is TGCGCCAGCAGCCAGGCCCTATCCGCCGGGGAGCTGTTTTTT.

The gene calls are TRBV5-5 and TRBJ1-3; D is unresolved. Germline CDR1 reads SGHKS; CDR2 reads YYEKEE (reference sequence). Trimming left V 1 base short and J 4 bases short, with 3 bases between. The CDR3 sequence is 12 residues long. CDR3 DNA sequence: TGTGCCAGCAGCTTGTCGGGAAACACCATATATTTT. Its protein product is CASSLSGNTIYF.

The chain uses TRBV14 and TRBJ2-5; 8 nucleotides agree with TRBD1. This CDR3 comprises 16 residues. V was pared by 3 bases and J by 0 bases, with 6 bases of the junction left unmatched. Germline lookup yields CDR1 SGHDN and CDR2 FVKESK. For the CDR3, the DNA is TGTGCCAGCAGCCAGCCCCGGGACAGGTACCAAGAGACCCAGTACTTC. Encoded protein: CASSQPRDRYQETQYF. The full variable domain, in which reference TRBV14 and TRBJ2-5 provide the parts outside the CDR3, is EAGVTQFPSHSVIEKGQTVTLRCDPISGHDNLYWYRRVMGKEIKFLLHFVKESKQDESGMPNNRFLAERTGGTYSTLKVQPAELEDSGVYFCASSQPRDRYQETQYFGPGTRLLVL.

The V call is TRBV19, the J call TRBJ2-3; 9 positions match TRBD2. The CDR3 contains 16 residues. Germline lookup yields CDR1 LNHDA and CDR2 SQIVND (reference sequence). V was clipped by 4 bases and J by 3 bases; unmatched bases: 8. Here the CDR3 DNA reads TGTGCCAGTAGTAGGCGGGGGGGCTCGCTTACAGATACGCAGTATTTT. This translates into CASSRRGGSLTDTQYF.

V gene TRBV4-1 combines with J gene TRBJ2-7; D is perhaps TRBD1 (5 bases). The V gene lost 4 bases and the J gene lost 1 base, with 11 bases spanning the gap. Germline CDR1 is MGHRA and CDR2 is YSYEKL. The CDR3 has 14 amino acids. The CDR3 protein is CASSRTTGSYEQYF. The CDR3 bases are TGCGCCAGCAGCCGAACCACAGGTTCCTACGAGCAGTACTTC.

The V and J genes are TRBV27 and TRBJ1-2; the D is unclear. Germline V CDR1 and CDR2: MNHEY, SMNVEV (reference sequence). The CDR3 extends over 14 amino acids. V shed 6 bases and J shed 4 bases, with 15 bases lying between them. The CDR3 DNA sequence: TGTGCCAGCAGCCTCACGTATGGCGCCTATGGCTACACCTTC. The encoded protein is CASSLTYGAYGYTF.

The chain combines TRBV6-1 with TRBJ2-3; 8 nucleotides match TRBD2. The CDR3 is made up of 14 amino acids. The J segment lost 4 bases and the V segment lost 2 bases, leaving 2 bases of the junction unmatched. Germline V gene data show CDR1 as MNHNS and CDR2 as SASEGT. The CDR3 spells CASSELSGADTQYF. The CDR3 DNA sequence: TGTGCCAGCAGTGAACTTAGCGGGGCAGATACGCAGTATTTT.

The chain uses TRBV19 and TRBJ2-3; 10 bases agree with TRBD2. CDR1 and CDR2 (germline): LNHDA, SQIVND (reference sequence). J lost 2 bases, V lost 7 bases, and 12 bases had no gene match. The CDR3 is made up of 17 amino acids. The CDR3 bases are TGTGCCAGTATCGATAGCGGGGGGCCTACTATCACAGATACGCAGTATTTT. It encodes CASIDSGGPTITDTQYF.

This chain connects TRBV29-1 to TRBJ2-1, with TRBD1 matching over 7 bases. The CDR3 sequence is 16 residues long. Losses at the gene ends were 3 bases for V and 0 bases for J; bases not matched to a gene: 8. CDR1 and CDR2 (germline): SQVTM, ANQGSEA. The CDR3 protein is CSVENNRDSSYNEQFF. The CDR3 DNA reads as TGCAGCGTTGAGAATAACCGGGACAGCTCCTACAATGAGCAGTTCTTC.

This clone came up a few times. This chain uses TRBV20-1 with TRBJ1-1, with D unresolved. The CDR3 is made up of 11 amino acids. Germline assignment: CDR1 DFQATT and CDR2 SNEGSKA (reference sequence). Trimming shortened V by 0 bases and J by 11 bases, and 10 bases separated the two germline ends. The CDR3 region has the DNA TGCAGTGCTAGAGAAACGTTTTCGGCTTTCTTT. Translation gives CSARETFSAFF.

This chain uses TRBV28 with TRBJ2-6; D is ambiguous. Germline V gene data show CDR1 as MDHEN and CDR2 as SYDVKM. V was shortened by 5 bases and J by 5 bases, with 22 bases between the two germline ends. The CDR3 runs 18 residues. The DNA for the CDR3 is TGTGCCAGCAGTAATCAATCCTTGACACAAAGCCGGGCCAACGTCCTGACTTTC. Its translation is CASSNQSLTQSRANVLTF.

The V gene is TRBV7-4, the J gene TRBJ2-3, with 9 bases identical to TRBD2. The CDR3 runs to 17 residues. CDR1 is SGHVT, CDR2 SQSDAQ, per germline. Germline trimming cut 1 base from V and 6 bases from J; bases unmatched to any gene: 11. The CDR3 sequence: CASSLVAGGYGIDTQYF. The CDR3 DNA sequence: TGTGCCAGCAGCTTAGTGGCGGGAGGGTACGGTATCGATACGCAGTATTTT.

This clone was seen just once. This sequence joins TRBV6-1 and TRBJ2-7, with D possibly being TRBD1 (8 bases). The germline CDR1 and CDR2 sequences are MNHNS and SASEGT. The germline V and J ends were trimmed by 0 bases and 4 bases, with 16 bases remaining between them. CDR3 length equals 16 residues. Here the CDR3 DNA reads TGTGCCAGCAGTGAAGCGCGGGGGACAGGTCAGTACGAGCAGTACTTC. Amino acids: CASSEARGTGQYEQYF.

The rearrangement joins TRBV6-6 to TRBJ1-1, with D hard to call. The length of the CDR3 is 14 residues. V lost 0 bases and J lost 1, with 6 bases in between. CDR1 is MNHNY and CDR2 is SVGAGI in the germline V gene (reference sequence). DNA of the CDR3: TGTGCCAGCAGTTACTCGACCGCGAACACTGAAGCTTTCTTT. Its protein is CASSYSTANTEAFF.

The genes are TRBV29-1 and TRBJ2-5, with D possibly called TRBD1 or TRBD2 (5 bases each). The CDR3 totals 12 residues. CDR1 is SQVTM, CDR2 ANQGSEA, per germline. V lost 3 bases, J lost 5 bases, and 10 bases lay in between. Here the CDR3 DNA reads TGCAGCGTTGAGAGGGGAACGGAGACCCAGTACTTC. Translating gives CSVERGTETQYF.

V and J are TRBV6-1 and TRBJ2-6; maybe TRBD1 (7 bases). The CDR3 length is 17 residues. The germline V and J ends were trimmed by 2 bases and 3 bases, with 14 bases remaining between them. Germline lookup yields CDR1 MNHNS and CDR2 SASEGT. CDR3: CASSEMEGAFGANVLTF. The CDR3 DNA reads as TGTGCCAGCAGTGAAATGGAGGGGGCTTTTGGGGCCAACGTCCTGACTTTC.

V is TRBV7-2 and J is TRBJ1-2; maybe TRBD1 (5 bases). V was trimmed by 5 bases and J by 2 bases, leaving 9 bases between them. This CDR3 comprises 13 residues. CDR1 and CDR2 (germline): SGHTA, FQGNSA. CDR3 nucleotides: TGTGCCAGCAGCCCGACAGAGAACTATGGCTACACCTTC. This codes for CASSPTENYGYTF.

The chain carries TRBV5-4 and TRBJ2-3; D is perhaps TRBD1 or TRBD2 (5 bases each). The V and J ends lost 4 bases and 4 bases respectively, with 19 bases between them. Germline V gene lookup returns CDR1 SGHNT and CDR2 YYREEE (reference sequence). The CDR3 covers 16 residues. For the CDR3, the DNA is TGTGCCAGCAGCCCGATTCCTACCGGGGCCTCAGATACGCAGTATTTT. This translates into CASSPIPTGASDTQYF.

V and J are TRBV7-8 and TRBJ2-7; tentatively, D is TRBD1 or TRBD2 (5 bases each). Germline V gives CDR1 SGHVS, CDR2 FQNEAQ. The CDR3 is 14 amino acids. V lost 5 bases and J 3 bases, leaving 14 bases between the germline ends. The CDR3 spells CASSDRDASYEQYF. As DNA, the CDR3 is TGTGCCAGCAGCGACCGGGACGCTAGCTACGAGCAGTACTTC.